This T cell receptor (beta chain) is from a study of patients and donors after allogeneic stem cell transplantation. TCRdb processed the RT-PCR reads anew with MiXCR; each CDR3 protein has one entry. The sample shows some 60,000 distinct CDR3 sequences, about 14% of them seen only once. The CDR3 spans 16 residues. Per the germline V gene, CDR1 is MNHEY and CDR2 is SVGAGI. The ends were cut back, 2 bases at V and 0 bases at J, with 11 bases in the middle. At least ten counts were recorded for this clonotype. The receptor comes from a human donor who was either an allogeneic HSCT recipient or a stem cell or donor lymphocyte infusion donor (not recorded which). It is not recorded whose cells these are; they may come from a transplant donor. Sequenced sample: blood, either unsorted or a sorted T cell fraction (not recorded which). This chain links TRBV6-5 with TRBJ2-1; D not resolved. In nucleotides, the CDR3 is TGTGCCAGCAGTTACGGTCTTACACCCTCCTACAATGAGCAGTTCTTC. Amino acids: CASSYGLTPSYNEQFF.